These T cell receptor beta chains were read from a single sample in a study of T cell responses to AZD1222 COVID-19 vaccine. Assay: immunoSEQ multiplex PCR; the TCRdb copy retains only in-frame clones and omits some. The repertoire includes 95,000 to 150,000 clones, around 85% of them detected once, and over 5.5% sits in the top ten. The sequences come from peripheral blood, collected on day 0 of AZD1222 vaccination. These receptor sequences come from an adult in good health. Both conserved end residues are part of each CDR3. Fields, in order: J gene, D gene, V gene, clone size, CDR3 protein, CDR3 DNA. A D gene is named only where the DNA matches it firmly. Rows give clone size only sometimes, using once, few, many, or a class for an expanded clone.

TRBJ1-4	TRBD1	TRBV6-5	few	CASSYFGQGGQKLFF	TGTGCCAGCAGTTACTTTGGACAGGGTGGGCAAAAACTGTTTTTT
TRBJ2-7	TRBD2	TRBV27	few	CASSPAGGYEQYF	TGTGCCAGCAGTCCCGCGGGGGGCTACGAGCAGTACTTC
TRBJ1-6	.	TRBV4-1	.	CASTETTGIGNNSPLHF	TGCGCCAGTACCGAGACTACAGGGATCGGGAATAATTCACCCCTCCACTTT
TRBJ1-1	.	TRBV6-5	.	CASSYDRIYTEAFF	TGTGCCAGCAGTTACGACAGGATATACACTGAAGCTTTCTTT
TRBJ1-3	.	TRBV18	.	CASSPRREPGNTIYF	TGTGCCAGCTCCCCAAGACGCGAACCTGGAAACACCATATATTTT
TRBJ2-1	.	TRBV7-3	.	CASSLTHSSYNEQFF	TGTGCCAGCAGCTTAACCCATAGCTCCTACAATGAGCAGTTCTTC
TRBJ2-3	TRBD2	TRBV5-6	once	CASSLDGAGGRTDTQYF	TGTGCCAGCAGCTTGGATGGAGCGGGGGGTCGCACAGATACGCAGTATTTT
TRBJ1-1	.	TRBV5-4	few	CASSLEENTEAFF	TGTGCCAGCAGCTTAGAGGAGAACACTGAAGCTTTCTTT
TRBJ2-7	TRBD2	TRBV4-3	.	CASSQEPTAGVEQYF	TGCGCCAGCAGCCAAGAGCCCACAGCGGGGGTTGAGCAGTACTTC
TRBJ1-5	.	TRBV15	once	CATATDYSNQPQHF	TGTGCCACCGCGACTGATTATAGCAATCAGCCCCAGCATTTT
TRBJ1-4	.	TRBV19	.	CASRFSGRGDEKLFF	TGTGCCAGTAGGTTTTCGGGCAGGGGAGATGAAAAACTGTTTTTT
TRBJ2-1	.	TRBV29-1	.	CSVPRSSYNEQFF	TGCAGCGTTCCTAGGAGCTCCTACAATGAGCAGTTCTTC
TRBJ2-3	TRBD2	TRBV10-1	.	CAISGGGRPHTDTQYF	TGCGCCATCAGCGGGGGGGGCAGACCCCACACAGATACGCAGTATTTT
TRBJ2-7	TRBD2	TRBV18	.	CASSPGTSGVRQYF	TGTGCCAGCTCACCAGGGACTAGCGGGGTTAGGCAGTACTTC
TRBJ1-3	.	TRBV6-2/TRBV6-3	.	CASSYTASSGNTIYF	TGTGCCAGCAGTTATACAGCCTCCTCTGGAAACACCATATATTTT
TRBJ2-2	.	TRBV6-5	.	CASRRTLGTGELFF	TGTGCCAGCAGGAGGACACTCGGCACCGGGGAGCTGTTTTTT
TRBJ2-7	.	TRBV2	once	CASRGWDDYEQYF	TGTGCCAGCAGGGGGTGGGACGATTACGAGCAGTACTTC
TRBJ2-1	.	TRBV20-1	many	CSASLADEQFF	TGCAGTGCCTCCCTGGCGGATGAGCAGTTCTTC
TRBJ2-7	TRBD1	TRBV19	.	CASRSGDRGGEQYF	TGTGCCAGTCGTTCCGGGGACAGGGGTGGCGAGCAGTACTTC
TRBJ1-1	TRBD1	TRBV2	.	CASTGTGRIYGQDSLEAFF	TGTGCCAGCACCGGGACAGGTAGAATATATGGTCAAGATTCCCTAGAAGCTTTCTTT
TRBJ2-5	.	TRBV6-5	.	CASSRAQLGETQYF	TGTGCCAGCAGCCGGGCCCAACTAGGAGAGACCCAGTACTTC
TRBJ2-3	.	TRBV5-4	.	CASSPPNRVPDTQYF	TGTGCCAGCAGCCCACCAAACAGGGTTCCAGATACGCAGTATTTT
TRBJ2-1	.	TRBV27	.	CASSLAPSGYNEQFF	TGTGCCAGCAGTTTGGCCCCCTCGGGATACAATGAGCAGTTCTTC
TRBJ1-1	TRBD1	TRBV9	.	CASSADRVNTEAFF	TGTGCCAGCAGCGCGGACAGGGTAAACACTGAAGCTTTCTTT
TRBJ1-2	.	TRBV5-6	.	CASSLIESYTF	TGTGCCAGCAGCTTGATTGAGAGCTACACCTTC
TRBJ2-7	.	TRBV10-3	once	CAISQKSTHYEQYF	TGTGCCATCAGTCAGAAGTCTACTCACTACGAGCAGTACTTC
TRBJ1-1	.	TRBV6-5	once	CASSYSRGKSEAFF	TGTGCCAGCAGTTACTCGAGAGGGAAATCTGAAGCTTTCTTT
TRBJ2-7	TRBD2	TRBV5-1	.	CASSTGLAVSYEQYF	TGCGCCAGCAGTACGGGACTAGCGGTCTCCTACGAGCAGTACTTC
TRBJ2-6	TRBD1	TRBV11-3	.	CASSLGTGTSGANVLTF	TGTGCCAGCAGCTTAGGGACAGGGACTTCTGGGGCCAACGTCCTGACTTTC
TRBJ1-1	.	TRBV28	.	CASSPQEFSTEAFF	TGTGCCAGCAGTCCCCAGGAGTTTAGCACTGAAGCTTTCTTT
TRBJ2-2	.	TRBV11-2	.	CASSSPYTGELFF	TGTGCCAGCAGCTCGCCATACACCGGGGAGCTGTTTTTT
TRBJ2-1	.	TRBV6-5	.	CASSMYNEQFF	TGTGCCAGCAGTATGTACAATGAGCAGTTCTTC
TRBJ1-4	.	TRBV28	once	CASRIGQSRNEKLFF	TGTGCCAGCAGAATCGGACAGAGCCGTAATGAAAAACTGTTTTTT
TRBJ1-3	.	TRBV6-1	once	CASSDPVAGLFSGNTIYF	TGTGCCAGCAGTGATCCGGTGGCAGGGTTGTTTTCTGGAAACACCATATATTTT
TRBJ1-3	.	TRBV9	.	CASSVAGKSGNTIYF	TGTGCCAGCAGCGTAGCGGGGAAGTCTGGAAACACCATATATTTT
TRBJ2-7	TRBD1	TRBV12-3/TRBV12-4	.	CASSATGGEQYF	TGTGCCAGCAGCGCCACAGGGGGCGAGCAGTACTTC
TRBJ2-5	TRBD1	TRBV3-1/TRBV3-2	.	CASRSGGTQYF	TGTGCCAGCAGATCAGGGGGGACCCAGTACTTC
TRBJ1-5	.	TRBV24-1	.	CATSDSGSNQPQHF	TGTGCCACCAGTGATTCAGGGAGCAATCAGCCCCAGCATTTT
TRBJ1-2	.	TRBV7-2	.	CASSPVLGYGYTF	TGTGCCAGCAGCCCGGTTCTGGGCTATGGCTACACCTTC
TRBJ1-1	.	TRBV7-2	.	CASSRGGMNTEAFF	TGTGCCAGCAGCCGGGGGGGTATGAACACTGAAGCTTTCTTT